A single T cell receptor (beta chain) is shown here with its context. The target antigen is unknown. The data are from a study of cytomegalovirus exposure and HLA in healthy donors. The overall study: A prior study identified just under 120 million unique TCR beta sequences from about 200 million T cells. Whole-study results and caveats: Association of around 17,000 TCR beta sequences with HLA alleles was found at 0.05 false discovery rate in a later analysis. In a later analysis, donors in an Asian-associated ancestry cluster reportedly had fewer N-insertions in productive TCRs than the cohort mean.

60 Vbeta and 13 Jbeta primers were used in PCR. Source study methods: The count from a later analysis was tens of millions of unique TCR beta chains, some 9.9 million of them shared. Clones were read by immunoSEQ multiplex PCR, and TCRdb kept only the in-frame ones, dropping some. V and J calls and clone size follow that table, whereas D and trimming were derived from the DNA. The table records about 180,000 clones, about 80% of them present only once. With V trimmed by 3 bases and J by 3 bases, 6 bases remained unmatched. Per germline, CDR1 SGDLS and CDR2 YYNGEE. This CDR3 is 14 amino acids long. The chain carries TRBV9 and TRBJ2-7; 7 bases are shared with TRBD2. Sequencing was performed on PBMCs. The TCR originated in a woman between 55 and 75 years old in good health and CMV-seropositive. CDR3: CASSATGTNYEQYF. In DNA form, the CDR3 reads TGTGCCAGCAGCGCAACCGGGACTAACTACGAGCAGTACTTC.